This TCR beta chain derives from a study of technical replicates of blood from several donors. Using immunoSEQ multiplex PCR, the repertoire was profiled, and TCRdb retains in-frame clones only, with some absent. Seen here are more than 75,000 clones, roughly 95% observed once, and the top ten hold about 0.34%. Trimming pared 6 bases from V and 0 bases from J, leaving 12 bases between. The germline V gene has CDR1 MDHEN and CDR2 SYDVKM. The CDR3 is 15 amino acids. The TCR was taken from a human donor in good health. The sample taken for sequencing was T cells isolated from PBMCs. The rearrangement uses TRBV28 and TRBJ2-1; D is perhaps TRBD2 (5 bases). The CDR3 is CASRGASSSYNEQFF. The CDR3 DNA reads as TGTGCCAGCAGGGGAGCGTCAAGCTCCTACAATGAGCAGTTCTTC.